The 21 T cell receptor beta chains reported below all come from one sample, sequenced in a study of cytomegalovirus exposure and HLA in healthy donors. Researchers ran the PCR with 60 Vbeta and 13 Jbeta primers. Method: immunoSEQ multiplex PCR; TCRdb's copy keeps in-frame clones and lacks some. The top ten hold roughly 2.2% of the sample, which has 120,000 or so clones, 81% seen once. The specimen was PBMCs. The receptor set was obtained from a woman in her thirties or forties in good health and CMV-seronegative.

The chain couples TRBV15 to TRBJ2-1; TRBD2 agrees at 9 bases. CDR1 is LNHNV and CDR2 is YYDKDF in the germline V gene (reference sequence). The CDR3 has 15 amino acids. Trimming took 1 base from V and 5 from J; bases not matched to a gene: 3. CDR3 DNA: TGTGCCACCAGCAGAGGTAGCGGGAGTAACAATGAGCAGTTCTTC. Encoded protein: CATSRGSGSNNEQFF.

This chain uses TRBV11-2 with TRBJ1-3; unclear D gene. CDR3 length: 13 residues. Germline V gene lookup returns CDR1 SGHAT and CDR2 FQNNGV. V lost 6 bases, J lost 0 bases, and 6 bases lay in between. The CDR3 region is CASSLASGNTIYF. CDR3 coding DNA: TGTGCCAGCAGTCTAGCCTCTGGAAACACCATATATTTT.

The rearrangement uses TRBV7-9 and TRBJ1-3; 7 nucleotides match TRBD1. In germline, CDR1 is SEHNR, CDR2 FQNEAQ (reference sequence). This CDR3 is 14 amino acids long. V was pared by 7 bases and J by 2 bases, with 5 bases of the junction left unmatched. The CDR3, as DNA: TGTGCCAGCACCATGGGACAGACTGGAAACACCATATATTTT. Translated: CASTMGQTGNTIYF.

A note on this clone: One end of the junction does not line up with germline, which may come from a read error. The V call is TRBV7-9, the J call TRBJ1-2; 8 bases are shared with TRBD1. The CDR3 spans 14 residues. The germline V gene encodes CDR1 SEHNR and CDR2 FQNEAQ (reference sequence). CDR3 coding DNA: TGTTCCAGCAGCTTAATGCAGGGGGCGAATGGCTACACCTTC. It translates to CSSSLMQGANGYTF.

The CDR3 bases are TGTGCCAGCAGTGTGGTGGCGGGGGCGGCCGGGGAGCTGTTTTTT. Amino acid sequence: CASSVVAGAAGELFF. This sequence joins TRBV6-4 and TRBJ2-2, with D possibly TRBD2 on 7 matching bases. Germline V gene sequence: CDR1 MRHNA, CDR2 SNTAGT. This CDR3 spans 15 amino acids. Trimming pared 4 bases from V and 6 bases from J, leaving 15 bases between.

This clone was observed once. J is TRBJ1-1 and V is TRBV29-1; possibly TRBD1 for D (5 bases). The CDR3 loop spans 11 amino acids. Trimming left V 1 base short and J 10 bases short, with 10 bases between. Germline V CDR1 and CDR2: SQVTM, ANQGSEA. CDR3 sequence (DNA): TGCAGCGTTGAAGTGGGGCCGGGAGCTTTCTTT. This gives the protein CSVEVGPGAFF.

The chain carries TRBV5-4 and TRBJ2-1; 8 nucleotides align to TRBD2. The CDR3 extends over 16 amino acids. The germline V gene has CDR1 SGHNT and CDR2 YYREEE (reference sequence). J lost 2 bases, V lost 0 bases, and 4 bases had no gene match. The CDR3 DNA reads TGTGCCAGCAGCTTGGAGGGTAGCGGGACCTACAATGAGCAGTTCTTC. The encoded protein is CASSLEGSGTYNEQFF.

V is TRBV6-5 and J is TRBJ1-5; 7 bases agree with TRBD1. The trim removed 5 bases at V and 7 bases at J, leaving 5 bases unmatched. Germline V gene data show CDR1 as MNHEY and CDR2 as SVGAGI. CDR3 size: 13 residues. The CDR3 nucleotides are TGTGCCAGCAGTCAGACAGGGTGGCAGCCCCAGCATTTT. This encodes CASSQTGWQPQHF.

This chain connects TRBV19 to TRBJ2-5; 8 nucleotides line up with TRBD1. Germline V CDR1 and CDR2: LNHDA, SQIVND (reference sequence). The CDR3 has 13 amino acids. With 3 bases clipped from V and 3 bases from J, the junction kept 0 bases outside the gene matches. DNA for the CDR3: TGTGCCAGTAGTATGACAGGGGAAGAGACCCAGTACTTC. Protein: CASSMTGEETQYF.

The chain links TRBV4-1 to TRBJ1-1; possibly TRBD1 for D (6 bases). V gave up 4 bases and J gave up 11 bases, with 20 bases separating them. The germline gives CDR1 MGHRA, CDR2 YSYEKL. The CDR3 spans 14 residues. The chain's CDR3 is CASSPSLQGLAAFF. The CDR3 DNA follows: TGCGCCAGCAGCCCGAGCTTACAGGGTTTAGCGGCTTTCTTT.

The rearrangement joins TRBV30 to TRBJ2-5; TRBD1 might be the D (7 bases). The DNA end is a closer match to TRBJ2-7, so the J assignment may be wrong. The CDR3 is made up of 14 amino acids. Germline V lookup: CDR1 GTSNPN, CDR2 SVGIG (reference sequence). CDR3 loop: CAWSVQGGSYEQYF. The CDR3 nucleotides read TGTGCCTGGAGTGTGCAGGGGGGCAGCTACGAGCAGTACTTC.

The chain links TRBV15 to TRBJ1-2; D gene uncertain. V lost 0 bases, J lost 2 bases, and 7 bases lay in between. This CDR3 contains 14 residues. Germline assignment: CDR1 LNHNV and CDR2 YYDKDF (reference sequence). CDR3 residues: CATSREGTNYGYTF. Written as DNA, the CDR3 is TGTGCCACCAGCAGAGAGGGCACCAACTATGGCTACACCTTC.

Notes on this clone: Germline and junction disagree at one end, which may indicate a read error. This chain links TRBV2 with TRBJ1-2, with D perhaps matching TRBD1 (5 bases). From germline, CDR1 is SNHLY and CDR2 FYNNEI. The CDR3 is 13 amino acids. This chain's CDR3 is CASSVGRDYGCTF. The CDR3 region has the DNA TGTGCCAGCAGTGTCGGGAGGGACTATGGCTGCACCTTC.

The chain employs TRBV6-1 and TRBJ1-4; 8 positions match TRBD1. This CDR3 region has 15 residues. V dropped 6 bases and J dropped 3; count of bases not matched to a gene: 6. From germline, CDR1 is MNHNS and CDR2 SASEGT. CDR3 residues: CASRGQALANEKLFF. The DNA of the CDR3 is TGTGCCAGCAGGGGACAGGCCTTAGCTAATGAAAAACTGTTTTTT.

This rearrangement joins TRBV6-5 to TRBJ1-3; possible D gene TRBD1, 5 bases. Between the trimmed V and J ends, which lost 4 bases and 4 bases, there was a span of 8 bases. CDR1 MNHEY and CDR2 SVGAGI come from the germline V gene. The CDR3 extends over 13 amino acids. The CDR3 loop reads CASSSGLGNTIYF. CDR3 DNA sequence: TGTGCCAGCAGTTCAGGGTTGGGAAACACCATATATTTT.

The CDR3 is CASSQEDTFPGPQHF. Here the CDR3 DNA reads TGTGCCAGCAGCCAAGAAGACACGTTTCCCGGGCCCCAGCATTTT. The genes are TRBV4-2 and TRBJ1-5; D remains unclear. Looked up from germline, CDR1 is LGHNA and CDR2 is YNFKEQ. Trimming removed 0 bases at V and 9 bases at J, with 15 bases between. CDR3 length: 15 amino acids.

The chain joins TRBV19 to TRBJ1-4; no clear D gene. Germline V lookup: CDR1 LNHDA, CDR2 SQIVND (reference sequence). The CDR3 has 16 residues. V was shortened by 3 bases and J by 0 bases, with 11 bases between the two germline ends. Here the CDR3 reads CASSMEAVATNEKLFF. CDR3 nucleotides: TGTGCCAGTAGTATGGAGGCGGTTGCAACTAATGAAAAACTGTTTTTT.

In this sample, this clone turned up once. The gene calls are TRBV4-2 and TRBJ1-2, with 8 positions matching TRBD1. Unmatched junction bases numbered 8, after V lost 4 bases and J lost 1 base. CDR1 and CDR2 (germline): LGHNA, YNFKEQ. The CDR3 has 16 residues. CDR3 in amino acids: CASSRTGTGVNYGYTF. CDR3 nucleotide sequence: TGTGCCAGCAGCCGAACCGGGACAGGCGTTAACTATGGCTACACCTTC.

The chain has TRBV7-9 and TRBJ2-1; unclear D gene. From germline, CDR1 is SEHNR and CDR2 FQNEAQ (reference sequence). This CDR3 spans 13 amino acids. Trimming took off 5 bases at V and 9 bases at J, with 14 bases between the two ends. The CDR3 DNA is TGTGCCAGCAGCCCGGGTGGAGTAGTTGAGCAGTTCTTC. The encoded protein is CASSPGGVVEQFF.

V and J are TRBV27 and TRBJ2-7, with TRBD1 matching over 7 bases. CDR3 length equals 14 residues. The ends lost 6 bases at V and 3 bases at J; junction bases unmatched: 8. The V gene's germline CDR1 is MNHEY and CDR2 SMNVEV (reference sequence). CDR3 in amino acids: CASSRRDRFYEQYF. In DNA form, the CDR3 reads TGTGCCAGCAGCCGTAGGGACAGATTCTACGAGCAGTACTTC.

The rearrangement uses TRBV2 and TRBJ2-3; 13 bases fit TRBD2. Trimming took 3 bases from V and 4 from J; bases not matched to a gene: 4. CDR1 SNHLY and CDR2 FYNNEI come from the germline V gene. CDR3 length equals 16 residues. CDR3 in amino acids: CASSEGTSGNSDTQYF. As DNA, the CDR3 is TGTGCCAGCAGTGAGGGGACTAGCGGGAACTCAGATACGCAGTATTTT.